The clone carrying this T cell receptor (beta chain) occurred a few times. At one boundary the junction diverges from the germline segment, which might be a read error. The authors ran a second PCR of 7 to 11 cycles using a sample-barcoded 5' primer and a J-beta primer mix. A single record per CDR3 protein comes from TCRdb applying MiXCR to the 5' RACE reads. The sample has roughly 800,000 distinct CDR3 sequences, approximately 25% seen once. From germline, CDR1 is DFQATT and CDR2 SNEGSKA (reference sequence). The CDR3 covers 15 residues. The sample is drawn from a study of blood T cells in healthy people across ages. This sample also appeared in a second study, on T cells of mothers and their children. That work adds: Samples came from three healthy Caucasian mothers and their six children. Every mother produced more than 8.5 million TCR beta CDR3 reads, whereas every child provided 2.5 million to 3 million. Normalized overlap was always slightly, never significantly, higher in related than unrelated mother-child pairs.

The receptor was isolated from a boy under 18 in good health. The sample taken for sequencing was blood. The genes are TRBV20-1 and TRBJ2-1; 9 bases match TRBD2. CDR3 sequence reads: CSTSSREGQYNEQFF. For the CDR3, the DNA is TGCAGTACTAGTTCGCGGGAGGGTCAGTACAATGAGCAGTTCTTC.